This TCR beta chain is drawn from a study of cytomegalovirus exposure and HLA in healthy donors. About the research overall: There were fewer than 130 million unique TCR beta sequences, drawn from about 179 million T cells, in an earlier analysis.

Germline CDR1 is SGHRS and CDR2 is YFSETQ. The V and J ends lost 2 bases and 2 bases, in that order; junction bases with no gene match: 2. The CDR3 covers 15 residues. PCR used 60 Vbeta primers and 13 Jbeta primers. Some clones are missing from TCRdb's copy, which holds only in-frame ones; the method was immunoSEQ multiplex PCR. The sample has just under 45,000 clones, roughly half seen once. Comment on this clone: Antigen specificity is unknown.

General observations from the study: Previous analysis showed most TCR beta V segments were productive about 87% or about 30% of the time. As a later analysis showed, a missense DCLRE1C variant was linked to trimming of TCR beta V- and J-genes. Roughly uniform depth of sequencing across donors was assumed in presence/absence analyses.

The receptor was derived from a man in his 60s in good health and CMV-seronegative. The chain combines TRBV5-1 with TRBJ2-7, with TRBD2 matching over 12 bases. Sequences were obtained from PBMCs. CDR3 residues: CASSFRTSGTYEQYF. CDR3 nucleotide sequence: TGCGCCAGCAGCTTCAGGACTAGCGGGACCTACGAGCAGTACTTC. Drawing the rest from reference TRBV5-1 and TRBJ2-7, the complete variable domain is KAGVTQTPRYLIKTRGQQVTLSCSPISGHRSVSWYQQTPGQGLQFLFEYFSETQRNKGNFPGRFSGRQFSNSRSEMNVSTLELGDSALYLCASSFRTSGTYEQYFGPGTRLTVT.